The clone carrying this TCR beta chain was found many times. Its antigen is not known. This sample stems from a study of glioma-infiltrating T cells. Study outcomes and limitations: CDR3 overlap between tissue and blood was very small. Gliomas, especially low-grade, showed above-expected tissue-blood divergence; non-neoplastic patients showed below.

The iRepertoire nested amplicon-rescue multiplex PCR amplified TCR alpha and beta CDR3s from RNA. For one-step reverse transcription and amplification, roughly 85-450 ng of tissue mRNA or PBMC total RNA was used. Using its own MiXCR run on the multiplex PCR reads, TCRdb lists one record per CDR3 protein. This table holds about 44,000 distinct CDR3 sequences, around 24% found once. The CDR3 consists of 13 residues. After removal of 1 base from V and 8 bases from J, the junction contained 6 bases not matched to a gene. The V gene's germline CDR1 is DFQATT and CDR2 SNEGSKA (reference sequence). The sample consisted of glioma tissue, nonneoplastic brain tissue, or PBMCs (not recorded which). V and J are TRBV20-1 and TRBJ1-2, with 8 bases identical to TRBD1. This TCR came from a human donor with low-grade glioma or glioblastoma, undergoing nonglioma brain surgery, or in good health (not recorded which). Here the CDR3 DNA reads TGCAGTGCTAGAGGGACAGGGTTTACCGGCTACACCTTC. It yields the protein CSARGTGFTGYTF.